One and the same sample provided the 6 T cell receptor beta chains below, sequenced in a study of cytomegalovirus exposure and HLA in healthy donors. Both 60 Vbeta primers and 13 Jbeta primers went into the PCR. Profiled with immunoSEQ multiplex PCR; TCRdb holds only in-frame clones, not every one. The table lists 250,000 to 350,000 clones, 65% to 85% of them singletons. Sequencing was carried out using PBMCs. These receptors were taken from a female donor in good health and CMV-seronegative.

This clone appeared once. The chain couples TRBV5-1 to TRBJ1-1; TRBD1 matches 8 bases. With 1 base clipped from V and 6 bases from J, the junction kept 8 bases outside the gene matches. Germline V gene sequence: CDR1 SGHRS, CDR2 YFSETQ. This CDR3 is built from 15 residues. The CDR3 protein is CASSLYAGGASEAFF. The CDR3 DNA is TGCGCCAGCAGCTTGTATGCAGGGGGCGCCTCTGAAGCTTTCTTT.

The chain has TRBV5-1 and TRBJ2-1; no clear D. CDR3 size: 12 residues. CDR1 SGHRS and CDR2 YFSETQ come from the germline V gene. Trimming stripped 1 base from V and 5 bases from J, with 4 bases between. The DNA for the CDR3 is TGCGCCAGCAGCTTGTCTGACAATGAGCAGTTCTTC. Amino acids: CASSLSDNEQFF. The whole variable domain, filled in from reference TRBV5-1 and TRBJ2-1, reads KAGVTQTPRYLIKTRGQQVTLSCSPISGHRSVSWYQQTPGQGLQFLFEYFSETQRNKGNFPGRFSGRQFSNSRSEMNVSTLELGDSALYLCASSLSDNEQFFGPGTRLTVL.

J is TRBJ2-3 and V is TRBV27; 13 bases agree with TRBD2. The junction had 2 bases not matched to a gene; V was cut back by 5 bases and J by 3 bases. There are 15 residues in the CDR3. Looked up from germline, CDR1 is MNHEY and CDR2 is SMNVEV (reference sequence). CDR3 region: CASSGLAGATDTQYF. CDR3 DNA: TGTGCCAGCAGTGGACTAGCGGGAGCAACAGATACGCAGTATTTT.

This clone appeared a few times. The genes are TRBV19 and TRBJ2-1, with 8 bases aligning to TRBD2. CDR3 length: 17 residues. The germline V gene has CDR1 LNHDA and CDR2 SQIVND (reference sequence). V dropped 4 bases and J dropped 5; count of bases not matched to a gene: 13. The CDR3 here is CASSTIPGLGGHNEQFF. The CDR3 DNA reads as TGTGCCAGTAGTACAATACCGGGACTAGGAGGCCACAATGAGCAGTTCTTC.

The CDR3 nucleotides read TGTGCCAGCAGCTGGGGCCGGGACAGGAACAATGAGCAGTTCTTC. Its protein product is CASSWGRDRNNEQFF. This sequence joins TRBV5-4 and TRBJ2-1; 8 bases align to TRBD1. The germline V gene encodes CDR1 SGHNT and CDR2 YYREEE (reference sequence). The CDR3 is 15 residues long. Trimming at V came to 3 bases and at J to 5 bases, leaving 7 bases not matched to a gene.

The chain joins TRBV23-1 to TRBJ2-3; the match to TRBD1 covers 11 bases. TRBV23-1 is labeled an ORF, and its function is uncertain. CDR3 length: 17 amino acids. Trimming cost V 3 bases and J 6 bases; bases outside gene matches: 11. In nucleotides, the CDR3 is TGCGCCAGCAGTCACCTTCGGGACAGGGGGGACCGGGATACGCAGTATTTT. Translated: CASSHLRDRGDRDTQYF.